This TCR beta chain stems from a study of blood T cell repertoires in COVID-19. Clones were sequenced by immunoSEQ multiplex PCR, and TCRdb holds only the in-frame ones, with some missing. The table lists about 480,000 clones, over 75% of them singletons, with 1.8% in the top ten. This CDR3 region has 17 residues. The germline CDR1 and CDR2 sequences are SGHDT and YYEEEE. The trim removed 0 bases at V and 1 base at J, leaving 4 bases unmatched. Sequencing was carried out using PBMCs or T cells enriched from blood (not recorded which). The V and J genes are TRBV5-6 and TRBJ2-6, with 7 nucleotides matching TRBD2. This clonotype was obtained from a middle-aged woman who had recovered from COVID-19. CDR3 protein: CASSLGGGPSGANVLTF. The DNA for the CDR3 is TGTGCCAGCAGCTTGGGGGGAGGGCCATCTGGGGCCAACGTCCTGACTTTC.